This TCR beta chain was identified during a study of blood T cells in healthy people across ages. Whole-study results and caveats: Per-million-T-cell TCR beta diversity fell roughly linearly with age. Correlation between TCR beta diversity and naive T cell percentage was strong.

Germline lookup yields CDR1 KGHDR and CDR2 SFDVKD. The CDR3 length is 15 residues. V was clipped by 9 bases and J by 0 bases; unmatched bases: 8. Then a second PCR, running roughly 7 to 11 cycles, was carried out with a sample-barcoded 5' primer and a J-beta primer mix. Every cDNA was tagged by a template-switch adaptor with 12 random nucleotides. MiXCR, applied by TCRdb to the 5' RACE reads, yields one record per CDR3 protein. Of 790,000 or so distinct CDR3 sequences listed, around 45% are singletons. Remarks on this clonotype: Its antigen is not identified.

The clonotype comes from a man older than 75 in good health. This chain links TRBV24-1 with TRBJ2-3; 7 bases fit TRBD2. The material sequenced was blood. Here the CDR3 reads CATRRREISTDTQYF. In DNA, the CDR3 is TGTGCCACCCGACGGCGGGAGATTAGCACAGATACGCAGTATTTT.